Given below is one T cell receptor (beta chain) in context. Its antigen is unknown. Sequencing was performed with immunoSEQ multiplex PCR; in TCRdb, only in-frame clones are kept and a portion is missing. This sample has 150,000 to 200,000 clones, with roughly nine tenths found just once. The entry originates in a study of T cell responses to AZD1222 COVID-19 vaccine. Overall study results and limits: CD4 TCRs associated with vaccination spanned spike, dominating at 160-218 and 743-854.

The length of the CDR3 is 14 residues. V shed 6 bases and J 3 bases; nucleotides not matched to a gene: 5. Germline CDR1 is LNHDA and CDR2 is SQIVND (reference sequence). The chain recombines TRBV19 with TRBJ2-7, with 10 bases lining up with TRBD1. This TCR was sampled from an adult in good health. Sequences were derived from peripheral blood, sampled on day 0 of AZD1222 vaccination. Here the CDR3 DNA reads TGTGCCAGTAGGCCGGGACAGGGGTTCTACGAGCAGTACTTC. This gives the protein CASRPGQGFYEQYF.